These 20 T cell receptor beta chains were all obtained from the same sample, sequenced in a study of cytomegalovirus exposure and HLA in healthy donors. Profiling relied on immunoSEQ multiplex PCR, and the TCRdb table lists in-frame clones only, not all of them. There are 150,000 to 200,000 clones in the sample; 85% occur only once, and 15% to 20% lies in the top ten. The sample was PBMCs. These receptors came from a man between 18 and 35 years old in good health and CMV-seropositive.

The chain carries TRBV11-2 and TRBJ2-7; tentative D call: TRBD1 (7 bases). Trimming removed 5 bases at V and 4 bases at J, with 12 bases between. The CDR3 loop spans 13 amino acids. Germline CDR1 and CDR2: SGHAT and FQNNGV. The CDR3 DNA follows: TGTGCCAGCAGCCGGGACAGCGGGTACGAGCAGTACTTC. This sequence encodes CASSRDSGYEQYF.

This chain uses TRBV5-1 with TRBJ1-4; TRBD1 matches at 8 bases. Germline V gives CDR1 SGHRS, CDR2 YFSETQ. The length of the CDR3 is 16 residues. V lost 3 bases, J lost 3 bases, and 7 bases stayed unmatched. The CDR3 DNA sequence: TGCGCCAGCAGCTATGGACAGGGAGCGGCTAATGAAAAACTGTTTTTT. Protein sequence: CASSYGQGAANEKLFF.

V is TRBV9 and J is TRBJ1-1; possibly TRBD1 for D (6 bases). CDR3 length equals 13 residues. Trimming removed 5 bases from V and 1 base from J, with 9 bases in between. The V gene's germline CDR1 is SGDLS and CDR2 YYNGEE. The CDR3 here is CASRGGPNTEAFF. The DNA of the CDR3 is TGTGCCAGCAGGGGGGGGCCGAACACTGAAGCTTTCTTT.

This chain connects TRBV5-1 to TRBJ1-1, with 7 bases matching TRBD1. CDR1 and CDR2 from the germline V gene are SGHRS and YFSETQ. The CDR3 sequence is 14 residues long. Losses at the gene ends were 5 bases for V and 4 bases for J; bases not matched to a gene: 8. In DNA, the CDR3 is TGCGCCAGCAGTCTCGACAGGGCGACCACTGAAGCTTTCTTT. This sequence encodes CASSLDRATTEAFF.

The chain links TRBV28 to TRBJ1-2; the match to TRBD1 covers 9 bases. The trim removed 6 bases at V and 4 bases at J, leaving 6 bases unmatched. CDR3 length equals 14 residues. Looked up from germline, CDR1 is MDHEN and CDR2 is SYDVKM. The CDR3 protein is CASRIQGAGYGYTF. CDR3 nucleotide sequence: TGTGCCAGCAGGATACAGGGGGCCGGCTATGGCTACACCTTC.

V usage is TRBV13 and J usage is TRBJ2-2; 8 bases map to TRBD2. The V and J ends lost 5 bases and 1 base, in that order; junction bases with no gene match: 15. From germline, CDR1 is PRHDT and CDR2 FYEKMQ (reference sequence). The CDR3 consists of 19 residues. CDR3 DNA: TGTGCCAGCAGCGACACTAGCGGACAAACCCCAATGAACACCGGGGAGCTGTTTTTT. Translation: CASSDTSGQTPMNTGELFF.

On this clone itself: This CDR3 is also generated by other DNA sequences in the sample. V usage is TRBV9 and J usage is TRBJ1-2; D perhaps matches TRBD1 (5 bases). Germline CDR1 is SGDLS and CDR2 is YYNGEE. With 0 bases removed from V and 4 bases from J, the gap between germline ends came to 13 bases. This CDR3 is 15 amino acids long. CDR3 residues: CASSVGQGGGYGYTF. As DNA, the CDR3 is TGTGCCAGCAGCGTAGGCCAGGGTGGTGGCTATGGCTACACCTTC.

The chain employs TRBV6-4 and TRBJ2-3, with TRBD2 identical over 14 bases. Germline CDR1 MRHNA, CDR2 SNTAGT. The V and J ends lost 0 bases and 3 bases, in that order; junction bases with no gene match: 14. CDR3 length: 21 amino acids. The CDR3 here is CASSDSRLAGGPGGKTDTQYF. CDR3 sequence (DNA): TGTGCCAGCAGTGACTCGAGACTAGCGGGAGGGCCGGGGGGAAAGACAGATACGCAGTATTTT.

The genes are TRBV5-1 and TRBJ1-5; perhaps TRBD1 as D (6 bases). In germline, CDR1 is SGHRS, CDR2 YFSETQ. The CDR3 has 14 amino acids. V lost 0 bases, J lost 5 bases, and 9 bases lay in between. CDR3 in DNA: TGCGCCAGCAGCTTGGGTGCAGGGGATCAGCCCCAGCATTTT. It translates to CASSLGAGDQPQHF.

The CDR3 DNA reads TGTGCCTGGGACAGACAGGGGGCCGGCACTGAAGCTTTCTTT. Translation gives CAWDRQGAGTEAFF. V is TRBV30 and J is TRBJ1-1; 10 nucleotides match TRBD1. Germline CDR1 and CDR2: GTSNPN and SVGIG (reference sequence). The junction had 7 bases not matched to a gene; V was cut back by 5 bases and J by 4 bases. This CDR3 spans 14 amino acids.

The V call is TRBV5-5, the J call TRBJ2-7, with 9 bases identical to TRBD1. The trim removed 4 bases at V and 1 base at J, leaving 9 bases unmatched. CDR1 and CDR2 (germline): SGHKS, YYEKEE (reference sequence). The CDR3 has 16 residues. CDR3 sequence reads: CASSVSGTGYSYEQYF. The CDR3 DNA reads as TGTGCCAGCAGCGTCTCCGGGACAGGGTATTCCTACGAGCAGTACTTC. Variable domain in full (rest from reference TRBV5-5 and TRBJ2-7): DAGVTQSPTHLIKTRGQQVTLRCSPISGHKSVSWYQQVLGQGPQFIFQYYEKEERGRGNFPDRFSARQFPNYSSELNVNALLLGDSALYLCASSVSGTGYSYEQYFGPGTRLTVT.

This clone was seen just once. V is TRBV6-5 and J is TRBJ2-6; TRBD1 aligns across 7 bases. The trim removed 8 bases at V and 0 bases at J, leaving 1 base unmatched. From germline, CDR1 is MNHEY and CDR2 SVGAGI. CDR3 length: 14 amino acids. The CDR3 region has the DNA TGTGCCAGCTGGACAGGCTCTGGGGCCAACGTCCTGACTTTC. As protein: CASWTGSGANVLTF.

V and J are TRBV7-8 and TRBJ2-7; no clear D. This CDR3 spans 13 amino acids. Between the trimmed V and J ends, which lost 2 bases and 2 bases, there was a span of 7 bases. CDR1 and CDR2 from the germline V gene are SGHVS and FQNEAQ. The CDR3, as DNA: TGTGCCAGCAGCTTACCCTACCCCTACGAGCAGTACTTC. Encoded protein: CASSLPYPYEQYF.

The chain's CDR3 is CSVPDLRQGPYNEQFF. The CDR3 DNA is TGCAGCGTCCCCGACCTTCGACAGGGGCCCTACAATGAGCAGTTCTTC. V and J are TRBV29-1 and TRBJ2-1; 8 bases map to TRBD1. The CDR3 is 16 amino acids. After removal of 6 bases from V and 2 bases from J, the junction contained 12 bases not matched to a gene. Germline V gene data show CDR1 as SQVTM and CDR2 as ANQGSEA.

The chain links TRBV6-5 to TRBJ2-7, with a weak D call TRBD2 (6 bases). Germline CDR1 is MNHEY and CDR2 is SVGAGI. The CDR3 is 15 amino acids. V was clipped by 2 bases and J by 2 bases, with 13 bases between them. The CDR3 nucleotides read TGTGCCAGCAGTTACGGTGCGGGAATCGCCTACGAGCAGTACTTC. It translates to CASSYGAGIAYEQYF.

The chain employs TRBV18 and TRBJ1-2; D ambiguous. The V end lost 1 base, the J end lost 3 bases, and 21 bases lay between the germline ends. This CDR3 is built from 18 residues. Germline loops: CDR1 KGHSH, CDR2 LQKENI. CDR3 sequence (DNA): TGTGCCAGCTCACCACAAAGCTCGAAGGGTTACGGGGACTATGGCTACACCTTC. It is translated as CASSPQSSKGYGDYGYTF.

V and J are TRBV28 and TRBJ2-7; 7 bases line up with TRBD2. V was clipped by 6 bases and J by 4 bases; unmatched bases: 0. CDR3 length equals 11 residues. Germline loops: CDR1 MDHEN, CDR2 SYDVKM. CDR3 sequence (DNA): TGTGCCAGCAGAGCGGGATACGAGCAGTACTTC. It translates to CASRAGYEQYF. Variable domain in full (rest from reference TRBV28 and TRBJ2-7): DVKVTQSSRYLVKRTGEKVFLECVQDMDHENMFWYRQDPGLGLRLIYFSYDVKMKEKGDIPEGYSVSREKKERFSLILESASTNQTSMYLCASRAGYEQYFGPGTRLTVT.

This clone showed up just a few times. V gene TRBV4-1 combines with J gene TRBJ2-7; D not resolved. The V gene's germline CDR1 is MGHRA and CDR2 YSYEKL. V dropped 1 base and J dropped 2 bases, with 9 bases sitting between them. The CDR3 consists of 14 residues. CDR3 coding DNA: TGCGCCAGCAGCCAAGCGACTGACGCCTACGAGCAGTACTTC. Translated, it gives CASSQATDAYEQYF.

J is TRBJ2-1 and V is TRBV23-1, with TRBD1 identical over 7 bases. Being an ORF, TRBV23-1 has a function that is uncertain. The CDR3 loop spans 16 amino acids. The V segment lost 3 bases and the J segment 12 bases; nucleotides outside the gene matches: 17. The CDR3 reads CASSHRRQGPFFGQFF. The CDR3 bases are TGCGCCAGCAGTCACCGGAGACAGGGCCCCTTTTTCGGGCAGTTCTTC.

This chain joins TRBV28 and TRBJ1-1, with D unclear. Germline assignment: CDR1 MDHEN and CDR2 SYDVKM. This CDR3 comprises 13 residues. Between the trimmed V and J ends, which lost 6 bases and 5 bases, there was a span of 13 bases. Written as DNA, the CDR3 is TGTGCCAGCAGCCCGAGGGTAGATACTGAAGCTTTCTTT. Protein: CASSPRVDTEAFF.